A single sample is the source of the 9 T cell receptor beta chains below, sequenced in a study of Ad26.COV2.S vaccination and SARS-CoV-2 variants. Treatment reported: some 20 received Ad26.COV2.S at low or high dose, single or two shots; roughly five received placebo; per-sample allocation not given. After the first vaccine or placebo injection, samples were drawn on day 63. Method: immunoSEQ multiplex PCR; TCRdb's copy keeps in-frame clones and lacks some. Counted here are roughly 320,000 clones, around 84% occurring once; the ten biggest clones make up more than 1.5%. The source was peripheral blood, collected in a trial of Ad26.COV2.S vaccine versus placebo. The receptors originated from a person aged 18-65 years who received the Ad26.COV2.S COVID-19 vaccine or a placebo.

The chain employs TRBV30 and TRBJ1-2, with a possible D match to TRBD1 (6 bases). Germline CDR1 is GTSNPN and CDR2 is SVGIG (reference sequence). The CDR3 runs to 14 residues. V was trimmed by 8 bases and J by 5 bases, leaving 21 bases between them. CDR3 sequence: CAGFQTRGEYGYTF. The CDR3 DNA follows: TGTGCCGGGTTCCAGACGAGGGGGGAATATGGCTACACCTTC.

The genes are TRBV30 and TRBJ1-3; weak D call: TRBD1 (5 bases). V lost 5 bases, J lost 0 bases, and 8 bases lay in between. CDR1 is GTSNPN, CDR2 SVGIG, per germline (reference sequence). The CDR3 covers 13 residues. Written as DNA, the CDR3 is TGTGCCTGGGTAAGGGGCTCTGGAAACACCATATATTTT. This translates into CAWVRGSGNTIYF.

The chain uses TRBV15 and TRBJ1-2; tentatively, D is TRBD1 (5 bases). The CDR3 is made up of 13 amino acids. CDR1 is LNHNV, CDR2 YYDKDF, per germline (reference sequence). V lost 0 bases and J 8 bases, leaving 10 bases between the germline ends. The CDR3 nucleotides read TGTGCCACCAGCAGAGATCGGGGGACGGGCTACACCTTC. Its protein product is CATSRDRGTGYTF.

A single count supports this clone. The CDR3 region is CATSNSYNSPLHF. DNA of the CDR3: TGTGCCACCAGTAACAGCTATAATTCACCCCTCCACTTT. The rearrangement links TRBV15 to TRBJ1-6; D unclear. This CDR3 contains 13 residues. Between the trimmed V and J ends, which lost 6 bases and 3 bases, there was a span of 6 bases. The V gene's germline CDR1 is LNHNV and CDR2 YYDKDF (reference sequence).

The J gene is TRBJ2-3, the V gene TRBV9; 8 bases align to TRBD2. This CDR3 is 16 amino acids long. Germline V gives CDR1 SGDLS, CDR2 YYNGEE. The J segment lost 0 bases and the V segment lost 4 bases, leaving 7 bases of the junction unmatched. The CDR3 DNA reads as TGTGCCAGCAGCCCTCGGGGCGGGGGGAGCACAGATACGCAGTATTTT. Its protein product is CASSPRGGGSTDTQYF. Using reference TRBV9 and TRBJ2-3 for the parts outside the CDR3, the full variable domain is DSGVTQTPKHLITATGQRVTLRCSPRSGDLSVYWYQQSLDQGLQFLIQYYNGEERAKGNILERFSAQQFPDLHSELNLSSLELGDSALYFCASSPRGGGSTDTQYFGPGTRLTVL.

This clone came up many times. The J gene is TRBJ1-2, the V gene TRBV4-2; TRBD1 matches 9 bases. The V and J ends lost 3 bases and 0 bases, in that order; junction bases with no gene match: 5. CDR3 length: 16 amino acids. Germline lookup yields CDR1 LGHNA and CDR2 YNFKEQ. The CDR3 region is CASSHAGQGTNYGYTF. CDR3 sequence (DNA): TGTGCCAGCAGCCACGCTGGACAGGGGACTAACTATGGCTACACCTTC.

The genes are TRBV14 and TRBJ2-1; 11 bases agree with TRBD2. This CDR3 has 15 amino acids. V gave up 1 base and J gave up 6 bases; unmatched junction bases: 2. CDR1 and CDR2 from the germline V gene are SGHDN and FVKESK. The CDR3 coding sequence is TGTGCCAGCAGCCAAGGACTAGCGGGGTTCAATGAGCAGTTCTTC. It codes for CASSQGLAGFNEQFF.

For the CDR3, the DNA is TGTGCCAGTAGTATAGATCGTAGGGGAGGGGTCAATCAGCCCCAGCATTTT. Encoded protein: CASSIDRRGGVNQPQHF. The chain links TRBV19 to TRBJ1-5; a weak D match, TRBD1 (5 bases). Per germline, CDR1 LNHDA and CDR2 SQIVND (reference sequence). V was clipped by 0 bases and J by 3 bases, with 15 bases between them. The CDR3 spans 17 residues.

The V gene is TRBV19, the J gene TRBJ1-3; D uncertain. CDR3 size: 15 residues. Germline CDR1 and CDR2: LNHDA and SQIVND (reference sequence). Trimming removed 1 base from V and 2 bases from J, with 9 bases in between. CDR3 loop: CASSIVHGTGNTIYF. In DNA, the CDR3 is TGTGCCAGTAGTATAGTACACGGGACTGGAAACACCATATATTTT.